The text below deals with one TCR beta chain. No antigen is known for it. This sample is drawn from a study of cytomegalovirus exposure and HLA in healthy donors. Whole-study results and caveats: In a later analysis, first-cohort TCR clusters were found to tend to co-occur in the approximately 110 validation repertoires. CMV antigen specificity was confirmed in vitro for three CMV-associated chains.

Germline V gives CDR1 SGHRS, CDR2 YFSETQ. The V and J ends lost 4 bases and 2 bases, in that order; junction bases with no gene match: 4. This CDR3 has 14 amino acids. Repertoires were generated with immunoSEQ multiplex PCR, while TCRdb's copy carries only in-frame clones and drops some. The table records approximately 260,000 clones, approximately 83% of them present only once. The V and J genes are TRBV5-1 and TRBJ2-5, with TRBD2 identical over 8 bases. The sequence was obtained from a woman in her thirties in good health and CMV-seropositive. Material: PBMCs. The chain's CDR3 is CASSPGLVQETQYF. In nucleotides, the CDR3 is TGCGCCAGCAGCCCGGGACTAGTACAAGAGACCCAGTACTTC.